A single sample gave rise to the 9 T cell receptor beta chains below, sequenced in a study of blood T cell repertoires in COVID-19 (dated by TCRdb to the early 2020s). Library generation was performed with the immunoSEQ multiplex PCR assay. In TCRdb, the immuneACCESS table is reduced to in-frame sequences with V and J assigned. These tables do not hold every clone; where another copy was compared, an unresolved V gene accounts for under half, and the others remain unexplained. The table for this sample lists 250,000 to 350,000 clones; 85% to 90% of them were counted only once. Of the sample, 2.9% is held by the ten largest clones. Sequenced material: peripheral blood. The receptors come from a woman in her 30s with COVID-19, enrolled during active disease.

The CDR3 bases are TGTGCCAGTAGTATAGACCCCCGTCTAGCGTACACCGGGGAGCTGTTTTTT. It yields the protein CASSIDPRLAYTGELFF. The chain links TRBV19 to TRBJ2-2; TRBD2 might be the D (6 bases). Trimming cost V 0 bases and J 3 bases, with 14 bases left between them. CDR1 and CDR2 from the germline V gene are LNHDA and SQIVND (reference sequence). The CDR3 totals 17 residues.

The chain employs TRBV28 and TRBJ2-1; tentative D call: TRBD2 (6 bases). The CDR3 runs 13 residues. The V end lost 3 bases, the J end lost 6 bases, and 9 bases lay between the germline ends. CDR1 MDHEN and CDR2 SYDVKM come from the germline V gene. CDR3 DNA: TGTGCCAGCAGTTTGGGGGGAGGCAATGAGCAGTTCTTC. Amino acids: CASSLGGGNEQFF.

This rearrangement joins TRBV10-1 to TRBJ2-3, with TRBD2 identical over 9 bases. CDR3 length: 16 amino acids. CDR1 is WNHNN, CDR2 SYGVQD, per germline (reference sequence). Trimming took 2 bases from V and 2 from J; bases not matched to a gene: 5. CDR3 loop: CASSESSGSLTDTQYF. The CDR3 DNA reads TGCGCCAGCAGTGAGAGTAGCGGGAGTCTCACAGATACGCAGTATTTT.

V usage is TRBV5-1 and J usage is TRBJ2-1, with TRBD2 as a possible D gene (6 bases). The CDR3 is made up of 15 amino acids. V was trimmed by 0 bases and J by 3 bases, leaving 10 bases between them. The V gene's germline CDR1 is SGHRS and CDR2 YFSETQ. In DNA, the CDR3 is TGCGCCAGCAGCTTGGGGGGACTCCTCTACAATGAGCAGTTCTTC. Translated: CASSLGGLLYNEQFF.

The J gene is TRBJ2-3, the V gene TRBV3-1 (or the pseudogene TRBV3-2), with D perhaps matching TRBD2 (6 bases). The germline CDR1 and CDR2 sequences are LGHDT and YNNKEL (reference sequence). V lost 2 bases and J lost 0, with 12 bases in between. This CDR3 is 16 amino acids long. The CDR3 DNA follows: TGTGCCAGCAGCCAACGGACTATTTCTAGCACAGATACGCAGTATTTT. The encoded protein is CASSQRTISSTDTQYF.

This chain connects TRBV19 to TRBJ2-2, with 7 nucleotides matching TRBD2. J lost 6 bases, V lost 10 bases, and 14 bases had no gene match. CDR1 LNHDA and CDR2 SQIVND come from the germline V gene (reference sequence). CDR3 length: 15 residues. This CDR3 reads CATTVRSSGPGELFF. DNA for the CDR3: TGTGCCACCACAGTGAGGTCTAGCGGACCCGGGGAGCTGTTTTTT.

The CDR3 region is CAISVPGQYEQYF. CDR3 sequence (DNA): TGTGCCATCAGTGTCCCCGGACAGTACGAGCAGTACTTC. V is TRBV10-3 and J is TRBJ2-7; tentative D call: TRBD1 (6 bases). CDR1 is ENHRY, CDR2 SYGVKD, per germline. V lost 4 bases and J lost 4, with 11 bases in between. The CDR3 is 13 residues long.

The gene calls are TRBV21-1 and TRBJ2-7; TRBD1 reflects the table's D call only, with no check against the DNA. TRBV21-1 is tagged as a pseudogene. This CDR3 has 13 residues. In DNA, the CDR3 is TGTGCCAGCAGCAGAGTAACAGCCTACGAGCAGTACTTC. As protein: CASSRVTAYEQYF.

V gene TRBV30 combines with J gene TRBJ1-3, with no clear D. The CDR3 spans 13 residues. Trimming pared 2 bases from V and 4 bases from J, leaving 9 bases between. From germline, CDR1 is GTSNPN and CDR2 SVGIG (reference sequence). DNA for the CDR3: TGTGCCTGGAGTCGGGTCGGGGGAAACACCATATATTTT. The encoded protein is CAWSRVGGNTIYF.